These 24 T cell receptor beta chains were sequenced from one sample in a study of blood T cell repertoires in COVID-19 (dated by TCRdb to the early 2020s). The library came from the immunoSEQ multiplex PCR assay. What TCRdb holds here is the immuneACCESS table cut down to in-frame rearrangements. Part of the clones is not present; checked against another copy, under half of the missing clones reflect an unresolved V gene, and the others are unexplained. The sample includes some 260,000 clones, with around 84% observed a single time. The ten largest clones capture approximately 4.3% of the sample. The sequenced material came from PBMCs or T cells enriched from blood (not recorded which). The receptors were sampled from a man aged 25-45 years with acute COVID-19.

The CDR3 nucleotides read TGTGCCACCCGAGGGAGCAATCAGCCCCAGCATTTT. This codes for CATRGSNQPQHF. V usage is TRBV28 and J usage is TRBJ1-5; D uncertain. Germline V gene data show CDR1 as MDHEN and CDR2 as SYDVKM. Trimming removed 10 bases from V and 1 base from J, with 8 bases in between. The CDR3 sequence is 12 residues long.

CDR3 bases: TGTGCCAGCAGTGAACTTCTTAACACTGAAGCTTTCTTT. Its protein is CASSELLNTEAFF. The V call is TRBV6-4, the J call TRBJ1-1; D uncertain. V was cut by 3 bases and J by 2 bases, with 7 bases left in between. The CDR3 totals 13 residues. Germline V gene data show CDR1 as MRHNA and CDR2 as SNTAGT.

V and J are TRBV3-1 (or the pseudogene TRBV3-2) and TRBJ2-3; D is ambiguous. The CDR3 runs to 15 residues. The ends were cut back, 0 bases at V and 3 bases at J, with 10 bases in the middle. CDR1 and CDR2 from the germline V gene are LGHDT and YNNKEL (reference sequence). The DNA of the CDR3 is TGTGCCAGCAGCCAAGAATTGGTCCGGACAGATACGCAGTATTTT. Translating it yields CASSQELVRTDTQYF.

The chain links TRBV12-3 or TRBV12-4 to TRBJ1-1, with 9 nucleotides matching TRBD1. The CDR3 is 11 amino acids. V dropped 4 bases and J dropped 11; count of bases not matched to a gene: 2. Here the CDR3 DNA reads TGTGCCAGCAGTTGGGGGACAGGGGCTTTCTTT. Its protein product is CASSWGTGAFF.

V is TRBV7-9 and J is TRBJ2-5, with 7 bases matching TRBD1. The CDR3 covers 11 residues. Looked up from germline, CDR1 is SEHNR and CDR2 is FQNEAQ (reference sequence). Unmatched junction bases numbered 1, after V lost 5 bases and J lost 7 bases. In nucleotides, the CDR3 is TGTGCCAGCAGCCCAGGGGGGACCCAGTACTTC. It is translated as CASSPGGTQYF.

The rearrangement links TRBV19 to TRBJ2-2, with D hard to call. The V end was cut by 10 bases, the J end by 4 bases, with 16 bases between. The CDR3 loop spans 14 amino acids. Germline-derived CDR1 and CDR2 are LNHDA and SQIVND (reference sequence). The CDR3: CATTLTPRTGELFF. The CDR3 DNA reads TGTGCCACAACTTTGACACCGCGCACCGGGGAGCTGTTTTTT.

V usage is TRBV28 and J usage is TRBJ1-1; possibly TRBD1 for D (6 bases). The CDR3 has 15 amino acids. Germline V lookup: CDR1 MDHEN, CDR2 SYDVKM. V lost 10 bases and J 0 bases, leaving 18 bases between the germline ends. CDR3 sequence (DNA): TGTGCCATCCAGGGGACACCTACCATGAACACTGAAGCTTTCTTT. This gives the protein CAIQGTPTMNTEAFF.

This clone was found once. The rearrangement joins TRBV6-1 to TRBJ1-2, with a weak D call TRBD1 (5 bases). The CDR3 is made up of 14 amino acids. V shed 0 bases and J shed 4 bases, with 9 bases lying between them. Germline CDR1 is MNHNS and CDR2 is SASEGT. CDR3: CASSEATGGYGYTF. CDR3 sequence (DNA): TGTGCCAGCAGTGAAGCGACGGGGGGCTATGGCTACACCTTC.

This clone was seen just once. CDR3 loop: CSASSGSDTEAFF. The CDR3 coding sequence is TGCAGTGCTAGTTCAGGAAGTGATACTGAAGCTTTCTTT. The chain joins TRBV20-1 to TRBJ1-1; no definite D call. With 3 bases removed from V and 5 bases from J, the gap between germline ends came to 13 bases. The V gene's germline CDR1 is DFQATT and CDR2 SNEGSKA (reference sequence). The CDR3 totals 13 residues.

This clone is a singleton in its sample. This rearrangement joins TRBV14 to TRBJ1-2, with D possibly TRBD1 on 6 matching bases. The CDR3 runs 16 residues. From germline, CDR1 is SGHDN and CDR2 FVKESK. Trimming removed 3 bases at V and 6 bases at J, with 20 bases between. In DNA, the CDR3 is TGTGCCAGCAGCCATTTAATACGGGACACTCATAATGGCTACACCTTC. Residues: CASSHLIRDTHNGYTF.

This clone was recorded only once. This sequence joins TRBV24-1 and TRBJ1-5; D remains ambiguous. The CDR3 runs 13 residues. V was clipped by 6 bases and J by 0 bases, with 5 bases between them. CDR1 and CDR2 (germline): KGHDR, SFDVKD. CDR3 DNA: TGTGCCACCAGTACAAATAGCAATCAGCCCCAGCATTTT. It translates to CATSTNSNQPQHF.

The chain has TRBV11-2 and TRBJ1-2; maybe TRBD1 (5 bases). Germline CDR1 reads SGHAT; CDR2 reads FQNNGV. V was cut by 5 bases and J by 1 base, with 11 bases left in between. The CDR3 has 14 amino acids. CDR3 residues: CASSPTGFNYGYTF. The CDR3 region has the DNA TGTGCCAGCAGCCCCACAGGCTTTAACTATGGCTACACCTTC.

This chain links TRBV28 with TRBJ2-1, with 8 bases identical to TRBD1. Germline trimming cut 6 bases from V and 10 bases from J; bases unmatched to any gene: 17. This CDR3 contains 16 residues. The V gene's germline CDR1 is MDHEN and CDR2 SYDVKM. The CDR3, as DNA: TGTGCCAGCAGGAGTGCAGGGGGCGCCCCGGGGCGGGAGCAGTTCTTC. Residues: CASRSAGGAPGREQFF.

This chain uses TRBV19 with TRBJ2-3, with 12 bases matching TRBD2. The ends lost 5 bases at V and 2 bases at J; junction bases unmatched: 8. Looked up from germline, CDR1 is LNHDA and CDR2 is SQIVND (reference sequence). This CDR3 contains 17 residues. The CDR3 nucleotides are TGTGCCAGTAGTCTAGCGGGAGGGCCAGTCGTCACAGATACGCAGTATTTT. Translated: CASSLAGGPVVTDTQYF.

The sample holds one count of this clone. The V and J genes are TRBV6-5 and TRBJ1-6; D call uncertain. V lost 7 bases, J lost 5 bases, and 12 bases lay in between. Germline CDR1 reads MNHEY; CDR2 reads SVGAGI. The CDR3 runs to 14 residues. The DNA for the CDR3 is TGTGCCAGCATCTCGACGGGAGATAATTCACCCCTCCACTTT. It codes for CASISTGDNSPLHF.

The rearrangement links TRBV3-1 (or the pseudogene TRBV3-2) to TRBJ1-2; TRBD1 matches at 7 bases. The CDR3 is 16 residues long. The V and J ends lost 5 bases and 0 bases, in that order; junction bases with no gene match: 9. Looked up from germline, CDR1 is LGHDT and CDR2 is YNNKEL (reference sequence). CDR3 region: CASSLRLGQANYGYTF. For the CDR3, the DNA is TGTGCCAGCAGCTTAAGACTAGGACAGGCTAACTATGGCTACACCTTC.

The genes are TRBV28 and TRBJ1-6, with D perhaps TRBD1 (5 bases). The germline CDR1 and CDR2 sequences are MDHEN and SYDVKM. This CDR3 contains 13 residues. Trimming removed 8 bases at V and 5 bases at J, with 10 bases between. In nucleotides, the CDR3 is TGTGCCAGCCGGGACTCTAATAATTCACCCCTCCACTTT. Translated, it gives CASRDSNNSPLHF.

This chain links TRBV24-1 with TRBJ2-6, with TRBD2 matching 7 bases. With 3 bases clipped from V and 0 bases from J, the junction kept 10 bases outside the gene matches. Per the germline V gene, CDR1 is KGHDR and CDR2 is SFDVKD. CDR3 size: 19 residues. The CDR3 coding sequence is TGTGCCACCAGTGATGGCGGGAGACAGTTTTCCTCTGGGGCCAACGTCCTGACTTTC. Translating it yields CATSDGGRQFSSGANVLTF.

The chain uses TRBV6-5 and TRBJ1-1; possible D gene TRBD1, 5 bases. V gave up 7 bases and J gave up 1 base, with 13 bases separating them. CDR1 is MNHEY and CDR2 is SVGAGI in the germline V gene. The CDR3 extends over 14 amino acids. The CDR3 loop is CASTGGVGNTEAFF. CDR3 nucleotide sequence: TGTGCCAGCACCGGGGGGGTCGGGAACACTGAAGCTTTCTTT.

The CDR3 loop is CASSLEYTGRYEQFF. Written as DNA, the CDR3 is TGTGCCAGCAGCTTAGAGTATACAGGTCGGTATGAGCAGTTCTTC. The V and J genes are TRBV7-2 and TRBJ2-1, with D maybe TRBD1 (5 bases). Germline V gives CDR1 SGHTA, CDR2 FQGNSA. CDR3 length: 15 amino acids. The V end lost 1 base, the J end lost 8 bases, and 15 bases lay between the germline ends.

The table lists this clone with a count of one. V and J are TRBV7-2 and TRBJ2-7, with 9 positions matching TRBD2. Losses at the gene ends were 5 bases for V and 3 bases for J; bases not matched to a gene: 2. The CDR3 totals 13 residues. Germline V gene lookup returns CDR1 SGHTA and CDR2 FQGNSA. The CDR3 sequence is CASSHSGSYEQYV. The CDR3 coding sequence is TGTGCCAGCAGCCATAGCGGGAGCTACGAGCAGTACGTC.

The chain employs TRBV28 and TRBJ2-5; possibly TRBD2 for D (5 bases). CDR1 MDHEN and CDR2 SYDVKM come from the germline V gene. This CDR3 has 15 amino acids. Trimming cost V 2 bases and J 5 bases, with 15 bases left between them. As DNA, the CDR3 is TGTGCCAGCAGTTTAGCCGGCCCCGGCGGGGAGACCCAGTACTTC. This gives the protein CASSLAGPGGETQYF. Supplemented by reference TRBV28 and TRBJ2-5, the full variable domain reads DVKVTQSSRYLVKRTGEKVFLECVQDMDHENMFWYRQDPGLGLRLIYFSYDVKMKEKGDIPEGYSVSREKKERFSLILESASTNQTSMYLCASSLAGPGGETQYFGPGTRLLVL.

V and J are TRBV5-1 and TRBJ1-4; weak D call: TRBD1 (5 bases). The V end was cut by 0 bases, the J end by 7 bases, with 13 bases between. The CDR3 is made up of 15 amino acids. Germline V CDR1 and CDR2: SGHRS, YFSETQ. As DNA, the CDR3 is TGCGCCAGCAGCTTGGGGGGCAGGGCCGCTGAAAAACTGTTTTTT. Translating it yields CASSLGGRAAEKLFF.

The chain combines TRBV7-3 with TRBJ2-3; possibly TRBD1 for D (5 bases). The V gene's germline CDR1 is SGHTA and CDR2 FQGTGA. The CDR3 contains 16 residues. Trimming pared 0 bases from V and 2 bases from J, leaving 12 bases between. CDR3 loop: CASSLTGRVDTDTQYF. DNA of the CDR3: TGTGCCAGCAGCTTAACAGGCAGGGTAGACACAGATACGCAGTATTTT.